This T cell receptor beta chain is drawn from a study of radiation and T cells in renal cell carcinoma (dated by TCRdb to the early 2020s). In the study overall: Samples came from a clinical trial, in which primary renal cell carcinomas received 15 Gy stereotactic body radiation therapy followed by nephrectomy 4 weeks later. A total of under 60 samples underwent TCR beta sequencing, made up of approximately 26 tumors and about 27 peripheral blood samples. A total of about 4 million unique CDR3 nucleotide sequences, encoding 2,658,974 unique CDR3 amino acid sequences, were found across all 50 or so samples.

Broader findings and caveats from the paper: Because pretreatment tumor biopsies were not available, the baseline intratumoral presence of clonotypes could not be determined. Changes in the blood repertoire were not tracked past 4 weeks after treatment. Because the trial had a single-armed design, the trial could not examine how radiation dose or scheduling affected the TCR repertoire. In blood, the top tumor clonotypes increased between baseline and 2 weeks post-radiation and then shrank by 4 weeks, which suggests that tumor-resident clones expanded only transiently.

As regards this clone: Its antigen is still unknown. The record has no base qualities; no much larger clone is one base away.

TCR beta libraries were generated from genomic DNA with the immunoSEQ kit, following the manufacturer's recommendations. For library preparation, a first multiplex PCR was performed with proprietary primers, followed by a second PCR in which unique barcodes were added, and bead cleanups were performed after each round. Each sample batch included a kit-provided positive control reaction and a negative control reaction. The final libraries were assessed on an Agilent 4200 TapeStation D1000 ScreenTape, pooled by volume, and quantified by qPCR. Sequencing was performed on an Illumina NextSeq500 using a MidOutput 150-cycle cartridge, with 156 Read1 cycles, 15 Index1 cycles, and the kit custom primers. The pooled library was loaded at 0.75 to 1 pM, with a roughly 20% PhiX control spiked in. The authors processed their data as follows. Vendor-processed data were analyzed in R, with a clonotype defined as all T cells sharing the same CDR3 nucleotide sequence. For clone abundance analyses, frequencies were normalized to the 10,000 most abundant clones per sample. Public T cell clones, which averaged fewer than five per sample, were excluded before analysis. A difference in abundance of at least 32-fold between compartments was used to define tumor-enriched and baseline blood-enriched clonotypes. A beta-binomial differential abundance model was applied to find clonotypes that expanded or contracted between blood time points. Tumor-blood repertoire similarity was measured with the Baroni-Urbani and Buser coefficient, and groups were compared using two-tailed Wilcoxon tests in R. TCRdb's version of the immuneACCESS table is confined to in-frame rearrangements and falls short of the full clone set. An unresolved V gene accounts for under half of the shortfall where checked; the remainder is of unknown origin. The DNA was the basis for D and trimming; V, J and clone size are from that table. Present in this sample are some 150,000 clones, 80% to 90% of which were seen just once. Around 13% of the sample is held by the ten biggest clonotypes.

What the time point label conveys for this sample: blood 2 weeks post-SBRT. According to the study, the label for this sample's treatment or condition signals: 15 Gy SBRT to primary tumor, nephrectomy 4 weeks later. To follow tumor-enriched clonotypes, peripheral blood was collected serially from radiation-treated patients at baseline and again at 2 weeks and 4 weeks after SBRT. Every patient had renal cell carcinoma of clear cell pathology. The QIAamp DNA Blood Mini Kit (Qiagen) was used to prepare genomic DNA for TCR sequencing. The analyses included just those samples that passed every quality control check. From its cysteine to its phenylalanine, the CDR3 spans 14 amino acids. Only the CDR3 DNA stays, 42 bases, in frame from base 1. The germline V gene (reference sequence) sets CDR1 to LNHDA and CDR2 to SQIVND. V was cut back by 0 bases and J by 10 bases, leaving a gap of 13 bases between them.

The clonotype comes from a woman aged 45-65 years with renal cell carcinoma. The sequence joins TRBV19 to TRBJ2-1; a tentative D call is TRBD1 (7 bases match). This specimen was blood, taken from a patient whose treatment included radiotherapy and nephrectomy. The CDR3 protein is CASSIDSRGEEQFF. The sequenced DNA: TGTGCCAGTAGTATAGATTCCAGGGGGGAAGAGCAGTTCTTC.